The 27 T cell receptor beta chains presented below share a single source sample, sequenced in a study of T cell repertoires in cytomegalovirus infection. MiXCR, applied by TCRdb to the reads, yields one record per CDR3 protein. The sample includes approximately 500,000 distinct CDR3 sequences, approximately 17% of them seen just once. The specimen was CD8+ T cells from PBMCs. These receptors all stem from a human donor in good health (CMV status not recorded). Some clones in this sample may be carry-over from other donors' samples.

There are a few counts of this clonotype. This rearrangement joins TRBV7-9 to TRBJ1-1; D remains unclear. The CDR3 length is 14 residues. Germline assignment: CDR1 SEHNR and CDR2 FQNEAQ (reference sequence). Trimming cost V 1 base and J 2 bases, with 8 bases left between them. The CDR3 DNA sequence: TGTGCCAGCAGCTTAGATGGCACAAACACTGAAGCTTTCTTT. Translation gives CASSLDGTNTEAFF.

J is TRBJ2-2 and V is TRBV6-6; TRBD1 matches 9 bases. Unmatched junction bases numbered 8, after V lost 6 bases and J lost 0 bases. Germline CDR1 and CDR2: MNHNY and SVGAGI (reference sequence). The CDR3 is 17 residues long. CDR3 loop: CASRSGTGNPNTGELFF. The CDR3 bases are TGTGCCAGCAGGAGTGGGACAGGGAACCCGAACACCGGGGAGCTGTTTTTT.

This clonotype was detected many times. J is TRBJ2-4 and V is TRBV27; D may correspond to TRBD1 or TRBD2 (6 bases each). The CDR3 has 16 residues. From germline, CDR1 is MNHEY and CDR2 SMNVEV (reference sequence). The V end was cut by 5 bases, the J end by 4 bases, with 18 bases between. CDR3 coding DNA: TGTGCCAGCAGTCCCCCGGGGGCCCCACTGAAAAACATTCAGTACTTC. It specifies CASSPPGAPLKNIQYF.

The sample holds a few counts of this clonotype. V usage is TRBV6-5 and J usage is TRBJ2-3, with TRBD2 identical over 16 bases. This CDR3 comprises 18 residues. V was pared by 5 bases and J by 3 bases, with 8 bases of the junction left unmatched. Germline assignment: CDR1 MNHEY and CDR2 SVGAGI. As DNA, the CDR3 is TGTGCCAGCAGTCGGGCCGGGACTAGCGGGGGGGGGACAGATACGCAGTATTTT. Protein sequence: CASSRAGTSGGGTDTQYF.

In the case of this clonotype: With a much larger clone just one base away, this may be a read error. The V and J genes are TRBV12-3 or TRBV12-4 and TRBJ2-7; 8 bases match TRBD1. The CDR3 has 13 residues. The CDR3 DNA reads TGTGTCAGCAGAGGACAGGGAAGTGGCGAGCAGTACTTC. It translates to CVSRGQGSGEQYF.

There are many counts of this clonotype. The V and J genes are TRBV6-6 and TRBJ1-6, with 7 bases fitting TRBD1. The CDR3 extends over 21 amino acids. Germline V gene lookup returns CDR1 MNHNY and CDR2 SVGAGI (reference sequence). The V and J ends lost 0 bases and 0 bases, in that order; junction bases with no gene match: 14. The CDR3: CASSYSSFVDRTSSYNSPLHF. The CDR3 nucleotides read TGTGCCAGCAGTTACTCGAGTTTTGTGGACAGGACTAGCTCCTATAATTCACCCCTCCACTTT.

This clonotype has at least ten counts. J is TRBJ1-1 and V is TRBV7-8; D perhaps matches TRBD1 (6 bases). CDR1 and CDR2 (germline): SGHVS, FQNEAQ. CDR3 length: 13 amino acids. The V gene lost 2 bases and the J gene lost 8 bases, with 12 bases spanning the gap. This chain's CDR3 is CASSLNGGGEAFF. The CDR3 region has the DNA TGTGCCAGCAGCTTAAATGGCGGGGGCGAAGCTTTCTTT. Filled out from reference TRBV7-8 and TRBJ1-1, the complete variable domain reads GAGVSQSPRYKVAKRGQDVALRCDPISGHVSLFWYQQALGQGPEFLTYFQNEAQLDKSGLPSDRFFAERPEGSVSTLKIQRTQQEDSAVYLCASSLNGGGEAFFGQGTRLTVV.

A few counts support this clonotype. This chain joins TRBV6-5 and TRBJ1-5; D is unclear. This CDR3 is built from 14 residues. Germline V gene sequence: CDR1 MNHEY, CDR2 SVGAGI. V was cut by 0 bases and J by 7 bases, with 10 bases left in between. In DNA form, the CDR3 reads TGTGCCAGCAGTTACTCTGCGACGGGACAGCCCCAGCATTTT. Its protein product is CASSYSATGQPQHF.

This clonotype was picked up many times. The chain uses TRBV5-5 and TRBJ1-1; D uncertain. The germline V and J ends were trimmed by 2 bases and 8 bases, with 10 bases remaining between them. Per the germline V gene, CDR1 is SGHKS and CDR2 is YYEKEE (reference sequence). This CDR3 has 12 residues. In nucleotides, the CDR3 is TGTGCCAGCAGCTTACTCCTCTCCGAAGCTTTCTTT. Residues: CASSLLLSEAFF.

This clonotype was seen a few times. The genes are TRBV12-3 or TRBV12-4 and TRBJ2-3, with D uncertain. Trimming stripped 7 bases from V and 6 bases from J, with 11 bases between. The CDR3 consists of 12 residues. CDR3: CASTIDLDTQYF. In DNA, the CDR3 is TGTGCCAGCACCATTGACTTGGATACGCAGTATTTT.

This clonotype was seen many times. V and J are TRBV11-3 and TRBJ1-1; D not resolved. Looked up from germline, CDR1 is SGHNT and CDR2 is YENEEA. There are 13 residues in the CDR3. V was clipped by 3 bases and J by 10 bases, with 15 bases between them. The CDR3, as DNA: TGTGCCAGCAGCTTGGGGAGACACGAGCCAGCTTTCTTT. It specifies CASSLGRHEPAFF.

This clonotype occurred many times. J is TRBJ2-4 and V is TRBV19; maybe TRBD1 (6 bases). V dropped 7 bases and J dropped 3 bases, with 19 bases sitting between them. Germline values: CDR1 LNHDA, CDR2 SQIVND (reference sequence). The CDR3 has 16 amino acids. The CDR3 spells CASTTLGGSFKNIQYF. CDR3 nucleotides: TGTGCCAGTACCACCCTAGGGGGATCATTCAAAAACATTCAGTACTTC.

This clonotype was observed a handful of times. V usage is TRBV20-1 and J usage is TRBJ2-3; D remains ambiguous. The CDR3 has 14 amino acids. Germline V CDR1 and CDR2: DFQATT, SNEGSKA (reference sequence). The V gene lost 0 bases and the J gene lost 3 bases, with 10 bases spanning the gap. Written as DNA, the CDR3 is TGCAGTGCTAGAGATATCATGGTGACAGATACGCAGTATTTT. It encodes CSARDIMVTDTQYF.

This clonotype was seen ten or more times. The rearrangement links TRBV12-3 or TRBV12-4 to TRBJ1-1; D gene uncertain. There are 15 residues in the CDR3. The ends were cut back, 6 bases at V and 0 bases at J, with 14 bases in the middle. DNA of the CDR3: TGTGCCAGCAGCTTCGACACAATCCTGAACACTGAAGCTTTCTTT. Residues: CASSFDTILNTEAFF.

At least ten counts were recorded for this clonotype. The rearrangement uses TRBV7-9 and TRBJ2-7; D is uncertain. The CDR3 spans 12 residues. Germline-derived CDR1 and CDR2 are SEHNR and FQNEAQ (reference sequence). Deletions cut 11 bases from V and 5 bases from J, with 16 bases between. CDR3 region: CASGPLAHEQYF. As DNA, the CDR3 is TGTGCCTCTGGGCCCCTCGCCCACGAGCAGTACTTC.

This clonotype was observed many times. The junction departs from the called germline gene at one end, perhaps through a read error. The chain combines TRBV7-2 with TRBJ2-1; D tentatively reads TRBD1 or TRBD2 (6 bases each). Germline loops: CDR1 SGHTA, CDR2 FQGNSA. The CDR3 sequence is 12 residues long. The CDR3, as DNA: TGTGCCAGCAGCCCAGGGACGCCTCGGGGGCTCTTC. Protein: CASSPGTPRGLF.

In DNA form, the CDR3 reads TGTGCCAGTAGTATATATGATGAGGGAGGTTATAGCAATCAGCCCCAGCATTTT. Translating it yields CASSIYDEGGYSNQPQHF. The chain recombines TRBV19 with TRBJ1-5; D is uncertain. This CDR3 has 18 amino acids. The germline V and J ends were trimmed by 2 bases and 0 bases, with 17 bases remaining between them. Germline CDR1 reads LNHDA; CDR2 reads SQIVND (reference sequence).

Many counts were recorded for this clonotype. The chain has TRBV15 and TRBJ2-7; D gene ambiguous. CDR1 and CDR2 from the germline V gene are LNHNV and YYDKDF (reference sequence). Trimming removed 3 bases from V and 1 base from J, with 10 bases in between. The CDR3 is 14 amino acids. The CDR3 DNA is TGTGCCACCAGCAGTGTATTCAGATCCTACGAGCAGTACTTC. This gives the protein CATSSVFRSYEQYF.

This clonotype was observed many times. This rearrangement joins TRBV12-3 or TRBV12-4 to TRBJ2-2; D may be TRBD2 (6 bases). CDR3 size: 12 residues. The V gene lost 5 bases and the J gene lost 7 bases, with 8 bases spanning the gap. CDR3 protein: CASSPTSGELFF. The CDR3 DNA is TGTGCCAGCAGTCCGACTAGCGGGGAGCTGTTTTTT.

The chain recombines TRBV19 with TRBJ1-6; D may be TRBD1 (5 bases). There are 13 residues in the CDR3. V was trimmed by 5 bases and J by 6 bases, leaving 8 bases between them. In germline, CDR1 is LNHDA, CDR2 SQIVND (reference sequence). The CDR3 sequence: CASSRDFNSPLHF. The CDR3 DNA sequence: TGTGCCAGTAGTCGGGACTTTAATTCACCCCTCCACTTT.

The gene calls are TRBV10-3 and TRBJ1-2; unclear D gene. This CDR3 has 11 amino acids. V was clipped by 10 bases and J by 4 bases, with 10 bases between them. The V gene's germline CDR1 is ENHRY and CDR2 SYGVKD. CDR3 region: CATKDPYGYTF. The DNA for the CDR3 is TGTGCCACCAAGGACCCCTATGGCTACACCTTC.

The rearrangement joins TRBV7-9 to TRBJ1-1; D remains ambiguous. Trimming removed 3 bases from V and 1 base from J, with 9 bases in between. The CDR3 extends over 14 amino acids. Germline lookup yields CDR1 SEHNR and CDR2 FQNEAQ (reference sequence). The CDR3, as DNA: TGTGCCAGCAGCTTCACGACCGCGAACACTGAAGCTTTCTTT. Its translation is CASSFTTANTEAFF.

This clonotype has at least ten counts. The chain links TRBV5-4 to TRBJ2-7; 8 positions agree with TRBD1. Germline V lookup: CDR1 SGHNT, CDR2 YYREEE (reference sequence). There are 17 residues in the CDR3. V lost 5 bases, J lost 4 bases, and 17 bases stayed unmatched. DNA of the CDR3: TGTGCCAGCAGGAAAACGCCCCGGGACAGGCTGAAATACGAGCAGTACTTC. This translates into CASRKTPRDRLKYEQYF.

This clonotype was found many times. The chain recombines TRBV6-1 with TRBJ1-6; unclear D gene. With 1 base removed from V and 6 bases from J, the gap between germline ends came to 10 bases. CDR1 and CDR2 (germline): MNHNS, SASEGT. This CDR3 has 15 amino acids. CDR3 region: CASSEVGFSNSPLHF. CDR3 sequence (DNA): TGTGCCAGCAGTGAAGTGGGATTTAGTAATTCACCCCTCCACTTT.

This clonotype was counted at least ten times. The chain uses TRBV29-1 and TRBJ2-1; 11 bases fit TRBD2. The V gene's germline CDR1 is SQVTM and CDR2 ANQGSEA. Germline trimming cut 7 bases from V and 0 bases from J; bases unmatched to any gene: 11. The CDR3 has 17 residues. The DNA of the CDR3 is TGCAGCGCCCAAGGGGCTAGCGGGGGGAGCTCCTACAATGAGCAGTTCTTC. It translates to CSAQGASGGSSYNEQFF.

For this clonotype: It may be a read error: a sequence one base away is much more abundant. The CDR3 sequence is CASSSGLAGYTGVLFF. In DNA, the CDR3 is TGTGCCAGCAGTTCCGGACTAGCGGGGTACACCGGGGTGCTGTTTTTT. This rearrangement joins TRBV27 to TRBJ2-2; 12 bases agree with TRBD2. CDR1 is MNHEY, CDR2 SMNVEV, per germline (reference sequence). CDR3 length: 16 residues.

The chain has TRBV29-1 and TRBJ2-7, with D unresolved. With 3 bases removed from V and 2 bases from J, the gap between germline ends came to 8 bases. The CDR3 totals 12 residues. Per the germline V gene, CDR1 is SQVTM and CDR2 is ANQGSEA. The CDR3 protein is CSVDDGPYEQYF. CDR3 DNA sequence: TGCAGCGTTGATGACGGGCCCTACGAGCAGTACTTC.